Listed here are 31 T cell receptor beta chains from one sample, sequenced in a study of molecular identifiers for immune sequencing clone quantification. TCRdb called the PCR reads again in MiXCR, with one record for every CDR3 protein. The sample includes fewer than 45,000 distinct CDR3 sequences, about 18% seen only once; the top ten take roughly 6.9%. The sample taken for sequencing was naive CD8+ T cells from blood, with Jurkat cell RNA spiked in. Subset: FACS-sorted CD8+CD4-CCR7+CD45RA+ naive T cells. The receptor source for this set is a human donor in good health. Some libraries in this study had Jurkat cell RNA spiked in.

This clonotype was found many times. Germline is not matched at one junction end, which may reflect a read error. This chain connects TRBV7-9 to TRBJ2-4; D perhaps matches TRBD2 (5 bases). CDR3 length equals 13 residues. CDR1 is SEHNR, CDR2 FQNEAQ, per germline (reference sequence). The CDR3 reads CASSSPRTDYVSF. CDR3 coding DNA: TGTGCCAGCAGTTCCCCTCGGACCGACTACGTGTCCTTC.

V gene TRBV11-2 combines with J gene TRBJ1-2; D ambiguous. The CDR3 is 15 residues long. The germline gives CDR1 SGHAT, CDR2 FQNNGV. Trimming shortened V by 2 bases and J by 7 bases, and 17 bases separated the two germline ends. This chain's CDR3 is CASSLIPRSLFGYTF. As DNA, the CDR3 is TGTGCCAGCAGCTTAATTCCCCGCAGTCTGTTTGGCTACACCTTC.

This clonotype was picked up a small number of times. V and J are TRBV28 and TRBJ2-5; maybe TRBD1 (6 bases). CDR1 MDHEN and CDR2 SYDVKM come from the germline V gene. V was trimmed by 6 bases and J by 5 bases, leaving 16 bases between them. The CDR3 spans 14 residues. This CDR3 is CASSPPGVWETQYF. DNA of the CDR3: TGTGCCAGCAGCCCACCAGGGGTGTGGGAGACCCAGTACTTC.

This clonotype was detected many times. Mismatch with germline at one junction end may stem from a read error. The chain recombines TRBV28 with TRBJ1-1; unclear D gene. Germline CDR1 MDHEN, CDR2 SYDVKM. This CDR3 contains 14 residues. The CDR3, as DNA: TGTGCCATATGGACGTTTAAGATGAACACTGAAGTTTCCTTT. As protein: CAIWTFKMNTEVSF.

This clonotype was observed many times. This chain links TRBV9 with TRBJ2-3; D unclear. The CDR3 spans 13 residues. Deletions cut 3 bases from V and 5 bases from J, with 10 bases between. Germline V CDR1 and CDR2: SGDLS, YYNGEE. Written as DNA, the CDR3 is TGTGCCAGCAGCGCCGATGATGGAGATACGCAGTATTTT. Translated: CASSADDGDTQYF.

This clonotype showed up many times. The V call is TRBV28, the J call TRBJ2-1; a possible D gene is TRBD1 (5 bases). The CDR3 has 14 residues. V was shortened by 7 bases and J by 0 bases, with 10 bases between the two germline ends. Germline V gene lookup returns CDR1 MDHEN and CDR2 SYDVKM. CDR3 in amino acids: CASTPRVSYNEQFF. The CDR3 region has the DNA TGTGCCAGCACTCCCAGGGTCTCCTACAATGAGCAGTTCTTC.

The V gene is TRBV9, the J gene TRBJ2-5; 10 bases are shared with TRBD2. The CDR3 loop spans 15 amino acids. The ends lost 0 bases at V and 1 base at J; junction bases unmatched: 0. In germline, CDR1 is SGDLS, CDR2 YYNGEE. CDR3 region: CASSVGTSGQETQYF. DNA of the CDR3: TGTGCCAGCAGCGTAGGGACTAGCGGCCAAGAGACCCAGTACTTC.

This clonotype has a count of ten or more. The chain combines TRBV11-2 with TRBJ1-2; D uncertain. This CDR3 is built from 12 residues. The germline gives CDR1 SGHAT, CDR2 FQNNGV. The V end was cut by 3 bases, the J end by 7 bases, with 9 bases between. The CDR3 DNA is TGTGCCAGCAGCTTTGGGCTGGGTGGCTACACCTTC. Translation: CASSFGLGGYTF.

This clonotype was found many times. V usage is TRBV29-1 and J usage is TRBJ2-7, with 8 bases fitting TRBD1. The ends lost 6 bases at V and 3 bases at J; junction bases unmatched: 7. CDR1 and CDR2 (germline): SQVTM, ANQGSEA. The CDR3 is made up of 13 amino acids. The CDR3 DNA reads TGCAGCGTCACCGGGACAGGCCGCTACGAGCAGTACTTC. Translation gives CSVTGTGRYEQYF.

This clonotype was seen repeatedly, ten times or more. The rearrangement uses TRBV16 and TRBJ1-5, with D possibly TRBD1 on 5 matching bases. The CDR3 is 13 residues long. Between the trimmed V and J ends, which lost 4 bases and 6 bases, there was a span of 10 bases. In germline, CDR1 is KGHSY, CDR2 FQNENV. CDR3 in amino acids: CASSRRGGQPQHF. The CDR3 bases are TGTGCCAGCAGCCGTAGGGGTGGTCAGCCCCAGCATTTT.

This clonotype has a count of ten or more. The V call is TRBV28, the J call TRBJ2-7, with no clear D. Trimming removed 6 bases from V and 1 base from J, with 13 bases in between. The CDR3 extends over 14 amino acids. CDR1 is MDHEN and CDR2 is SYDVKM in the germline V gene. The CDR3 region has the DNA TGTGCCAGCAGACAACCCCTACGTTCCTACGAGCAGTACTTC. It encodes CASRQPLRSYEQYF.

This clonotype has more than one count but fewer than ten. Mismatch with germline at one junction end may stem from a read error. Here the CDR3 reads CTSSYGQLTGELFF. The CDR3 DNA reads as TGTACCAGCAGTTACGGTCAACTCACCGGGGAGCTGTTTTTT. This sequence joins TRBV6-5 and TRBJ2-2, with D hard to call. CDR1 is MNHEY and CDR2 is SVGAGI in the germline V gene. The CDR3 spans 14 residues.

This clonotype was counted a few times. V is TRBV5-5 and J is TRBJ2-6; D is possibly TRBD2 (7 bases). Germline V CDR1 and CDR2: SGHKS, YYEKEE (reference sequence). Trimming cost V 1 base and J 4 bases, with 15 bases left between them. This CDR3 comprises 17 residues. The CDR3 bases are TGTGCCAGCAGCTTGAGGGGGGGGGCGCTCGGGGCCAACGTCCTGACTTTC. Protein sequence: CASSLRGGALGANVLTF.

At least ten counts were recorded for this clonotype. This sequence joins TRBV4-3 and TRBJ2-4; D is unresolved. The germline V and J ends were trimmed by 0 bases and 7 bases, with 13 bases remaining between them. The CDR3 is made up of 15 amino acids. The germline V gene encodes CDR1 LGHNA and CDR2 YSLEER. CDR3 amino acids: CASSQDGVRLNIQYF. DNA for the CDR3: TGCGCCAGCAGCCAAGATGGGGTACGCTTGAACATTCAGTACTTC.

The V call is TRBV5-6, the J call TRBJ2-3; 16 nucleotides agree with TRBD2. Germline loops: CDR1 SGHDT, CDR2 YYEEEE. V lost 4 bases to trimming and J lost 7 bases; unmatched junction nucleotides: 6. The CDR3 spans 16 residues. The CDR3 is CASSRGLAGGPNTQYF. The CDR3 DNA reads TGTGCCAGCAGCCGGGGACTAGCGGGAGGGCCAAATACGCAGTATTTT.

In regard to this clonotype: It may be a read error: a sequence one base away is much more abundant. The gene calls are TRBV2 and TRBJ1-4; D perhaps matches TRBD1 (5 bases). The CDR3 has 15 residues. The germline CDR1 and CDR2 sequences are SNHLY and FYNNEI. The CDR3 spells CASSEALTENEKLLF. The CDR3 region has the DNA TGTGCCAGCAGTGAAGCGCTGACAGAAAATGAAAAACTGCTTTTT.

This clonotype has a count of ten or more. The genes are TRBV19 and TRBJ2-7; perhaps TRBD1 as D (5 bases). Trimming removed 2 bases at V and 2 bases at J, with 13 bases between. The germline CDR1 and CDR2 sequences are LNHDA and SQIVND (reference sequence). This CDR3 has 15 residues. CDR3 bases: TGTGCCAGTAGTATATCGTCAGCAGGGACCTACGAGCAGTACTTC. This sequence encodes CASSISSAGTYEQYF.

The V and J genes are TRBV9 and TRBJ2-5, with D perhaps TRBD1 (5 bases). Per the germline V gene, CDR1 is SGDLS and CDR2 is YYNGEE. The CDR3 loop spans 16 amino acids. Trimming left V 0 bases short and J 0 bases short, with 12 bases between. CDR3 nucleotide sequence: TGTGCCAGCAGCGTAGATTTCAGGGCCCACCAAGAGACCCAGTACTTC. Translated, it gives CASSVDFRAHQETQYF.

This clonotype was found a few times. This rearrangement joins TRBV28 to TRBJ1-1, with D possibly being TRBD1 (6 bases). The CDR3 is 14 residues long. Germline V gene lookup returns CDR1 MDHEN and CDR2 SYDVKM. V was clipped by 7 bases and J by 6 bases, with 18 bases between them. CDR3 nucleotides: TGTGCCAGCACAAACAGGGAGTTAGGACCTGAAGCTTTCTTT. Translated, it gives CASTNRELGPEAFF. Supplemented by reference TRBV28 and TRBJ1-1, the full variable domain reads DVKVTQSSRYLVKRTGEKVFLECVQDMDHENMFWYRQDPGLGLRLIYFSYDVKMKEKGDIPEGYSVSREKKERFSLILESASTNQTSMYLCASTNRELGPEAFFGQGTRLTVV.

At least ten counts were recorded for this clonotype. The gene calls are TRBV4-1 and TRBJ2-2, with 9 nucleotides matching TRBD2. The CDR3 contains 16 residues. The junction had 2 bases not matched to a gene; V was cut back by 2 bases and J by 1 base. CDR1 MGHRA and CDR2 YSYEKL come from the germline V gene. In DNA form, the CDR3 reads TGCGCCAGCAGCCAAACTAGCGGGTGGAACACCGGGGAGCTGTTTTTT. Its translation is CASSQTSGWNTGELFF.

CDR3 DNA: TGTGCCAGCAGCCCCGGGGACGGAAGCTACAATGAGCAGTTCTTC. Amino acid sequence: CASSPGDGSYNEQFF. V gene TRBV7-9 combines with J gene TRBJ2-1; tentatively, D is TRBD1 or TRBD2 (5 bases each). The V gene's germline CDR1 is SEHNR and CDR2 FQNEAQ (reference sequence). The CDR3 covers 15 residues. V was trimmed by 5 bases and J by 3 bases, leaving 14 bases between them. Using reference TRBV7-9 and TRBJ2-1 for the parts outside the CDR3, the full variable domain is DTGVSQNPRHKITKRGQNVTFRCDPISEHNRLYWYRQTLGQGPEFLTYFQNEAQLEKSRLLSDRFSAERPKGSFSTLEIQRTEQGDSAMYLCASSPGDGSYNEQFFGPGTRLTVL.

J is TRBJ2-1 and V is TRBV6-5, with TRBD1 identical over 10 bases. Germline V gene sequence: CDR1 MNHEY, CDR2 SVGAGI. The CDR3 totals 16 residues. With V trimmed by 5 bases and J by 1 base, 5 bases remained unmatched. This CDR3 reads CASSADRGSSYNEQFF. The CDR3 DNA reads as TGTGCCAGCAGTGCGGACAGGGGGTCATCCTACAATGAGCAGTTCTTC.

Concerning this clonotype itself: This sequence may be a read error, since a much larger clone differs from it by one base. The CDR3 nucleotides are TGTGTCAGCAGGTCTAGGGTCTCCCTGGATAAGACCCAGTACTTC. This translates into CVSRSRVSLDKTQYF. The chain couples TRBV7-9 to TRBJ2-5; no firm D call. The germline V gene encodes CDR1 SEHNR and CDR2 FQNEAQ (reference sequence). This CDR3 has 15 amino acids. The variable domain in full, with the rest retrieved from reference TRBV7-9 and TRBJ2-5, is DTGVSQNPRHKITKRGQNVTFRCDPISEHNRLYWYRQTLGQGPEFLTYFQNEAQLEKSRLLSDRFSAERPKGSFSTLEIQRTEQGDSAMYLCVSRSRVSLDKTQYFGPGTRLLVL.

This clonotype has ten or more counts. This chain joins TRBV4-3 and TRBJ1-5, with D perhaps TRBD1 (6 bases). Between the trimmed V and J ends, which lost 1 base and 7 bases, there was a span of 11 bases. Germline CDR1 LGHNA, CDR2 YSLEER. The CDR3 runs 14 residues. The CDR3 DNA is TGCGCCAGCAGCCAAGTACAGGGTAGCCAGCCCCAGCATTTT. Amino acids: CASSQVQGSQPQHF.

Note on this clonotype: Possible read error: a much larger clone is one base away. This chain connects TRBV20-1 to TRBJ1-5; 8 bases match TRBD1. Germline V CDR1 and CDR2: DFQATT, SNEGSKA (reference sequence). The CDR3 length is 15 residues. CDR3 in DNA: TGCGGTGCTAGACGTTCTTCCAGGGGGCTTCAGCCCCAGCATTTT. Its translation: CGARRSSRGLQPQHF.

This clonotype was detected ten times or more. V is TRBV24-1 and J is TRBJ1-1, with D possibly TRBD1 on 6 matching bases. Looked up from germline, CDR1 is KGHDR and CDR2 is SFDVKD. The CDR3 runs to 13 residues. V lost 6 bases, J lost 5 bases, and 12 bases lay in between. The CDR3 nucleotides read TGTGCCACCAGTCCGGCAGGGGATACTGAAGCTTTCTTT. Encoded protein: CATSPAGDTEAFF.

There are many counts of this clonotype. The gene calls are TRBV6-2 or TRBV6-3 and TRBJ2-1, with unresolved D. Germline V CDR1 and CDR2: MNHEY, SVGEGT. V lost 2 bases and J lost 3, with 17 bases in between. The CDR3 has 17 amino acids. The CDR3 loop is CASSYNAWVAHYNEQFF. The CDR3 DNA follows: TGTGCCAGCAGTTACAACGCTTGGGTGGCCCACTACAATGAGCAGTTCTTC.

Comments on this clonotype: A much larger clone lies one base from this, so it may be a read error. This rearrangement joins TRBV27 to TRBJ2-3; 8 bases align to TRBD2. Germline CDR1 MNHEY, CDR2 SMNVEV (reference sequence). The length of the CDR3 is 14 residues. The CDR3 DNA reads TGTGTCAGCAGCTGGACTAGCCGTACAGATACGCAGTATTTT. It encodes CVSSWTSRTDTQYF.

In the case of this clonotype: This could be a read error, since a much larger clone is one nucleotide away. V and J are TRBV6-2 or TRBV6-3 and TRBJ2-1; 9 bases agree with TRBD1. Per germline, CDR1 MNHEY and CDR2 SVGEGT. CDR3 length: 13 amino acids. The CDR3 protein is CTSTDRGEDEQFF. CDR3 sequence (DNA): TGTACCAGCACGGACAGGGGAGAGGATGAGCAGTTCTTC.

The chain employs TRBV4-3 and TRBJ2-3, with 7 bases matching TRBD2. Germline V lookup: CDR1 LGHNA, CDR2 YSLEER. This CDR3 is built from 15 residues. V trimming: 1 base; J trimming: 1 base; junction bases outside the gene matches: 2. The CDR3 is CASSQAAGGTDTQYF. CDR3 bases: TGCGCCAGCAGCCAAGCGGCGGGAGGCACAGATACGCAGTATTTT.

This clonotype occurred many times. The chain links TRBV12-3 or TRBV12-4 to TRBJ1-2; perhaps TRBD1 as D (5 bases). The CDR3 runs 13 residues. Between the trimmed V and J ends, which lost 0 bases and 13 bases, there was a span of 15 bases. The CDR3 protein is CASSLAGDWERTF. The CDR3 DNA reads TGTGCCAGCAGTTTAGCGGGGGATTGGGAGCGCACCTTC.